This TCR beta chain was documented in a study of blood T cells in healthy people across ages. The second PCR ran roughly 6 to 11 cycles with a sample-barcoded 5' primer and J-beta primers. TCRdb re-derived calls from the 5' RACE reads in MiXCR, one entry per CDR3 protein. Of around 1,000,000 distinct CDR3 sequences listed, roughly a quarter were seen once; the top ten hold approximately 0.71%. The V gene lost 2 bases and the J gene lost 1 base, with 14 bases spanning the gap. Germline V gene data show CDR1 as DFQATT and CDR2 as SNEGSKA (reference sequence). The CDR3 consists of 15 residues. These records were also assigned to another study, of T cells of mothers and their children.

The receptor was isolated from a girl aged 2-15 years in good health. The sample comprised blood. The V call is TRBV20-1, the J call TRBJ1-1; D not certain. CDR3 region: CSARSVFTPNTEAFF. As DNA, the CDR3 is TGCAGTGCTAGATCGGTGTTTACACCGAACACTGAAGCTTTCTTT.